This T cell receptor beta chain was obtained from a study of cytomegalovirus exposure and HLA in healthy donors. Study-level information: The 110 million or so unique TCR beta sequences, from about 179 million T cells, were found by an earlier analysis.

Concerning this clone: Its antigen is still unknown.

The primer mix had 60 Vbeta and 13 Jbeta primers. Generated by immunoSEQ multiplex PCR, the TCRdb table keeps only in-frame clones and is missing some. The data show approximately 220,000 clones, about 75% seen once. Looked up from germline, CDR1 is LNHDA and CDR2 is SQIVND (reference sequence). CDR3 length: 15 amino acids. V was shortened by 4 bases and J by 5 bases, with 15 bases between the two germline ends. Study conclusions and caveats: The study flagged some 180 TCR beta chains as cytomegalovirus-associated. In vitro experiments confirmed that three CMV-associated chains were specific for CMV antigens. A missense DCLRE1C variant was associated with V- and J-gene trimming of TCR beta chains in a later analysis, and an independent cohort replicated the association.

Material: PBMCs. The source is a woman aged 30 to 39 in good health and CMV-seronegative. The V gene is TRBV19, the J gene TRBJ1-5; no reliable D call. The CDR3 nucleotides are TGTGCCAGTAGTACGTTTTTCGAAGAGGATCAGCCCCAGCATTTT. This sequence encodes CASSTFFEEDQPQHF. Looking up the rest from reference TRBV19 and TRBJ1-5 gives the full variable domain: DGGITQSPKYLFRKEGQNVTLSCEQNLNHDAMYWYRQDPGQGLRLIYYSQIVNDFQKGDIAEGYSVSREKKESFPLTVTSAQKNPTAFYLCASSTFFEEDQPQHFGDGTRLSIL.